This T cell receptor (beta chain) stems from a study of T cell clones after liver transplantation. Study-wide points: Donor-reactive sequences fell more than third party-reactive ones, suggesting partial deletion.

Sequencing used immunoSEQ multiplex PCR; TCRdb keeps in-frame clones, though not all of them. The sample lists over 50,000 clones, around 84% occurring once. Trimming took 2 bases from V and 1 from J, leaving 11 bases between them. The CDR3 totals 15 residues. From germline, CDR1 is SGHTA and CDR2 FQGTGA. This clone has a handful of counts. Antigen: not known. The chain combines TRBV7-3 with TRBJ1-1; the D gene is possibly TRBD1 (6 bases). This material consisted of CD4+ T cells from blood, taken before liver transplant. This receptor was taken from a human donor who received a liver transplant. CDR3 residues: CASSLFRRGNTEAFF. The CDR3, as DNA: TGTGCCAGCAGCTTATTCCGCAGGGGGAACACTGAAGCTTTCTTT.